Given below is one T cell receptor (beta chain) in context. This sample was taken from a study of technical replicates of blood from several donors. Assay used: immunoSEQ multiplex PCR; TCRdb lists only in-frame clones, some missing. The sample gives about 100,000 clones, approximately 96% of which show up once; approximately 0.22% is in the top ten. Germline assignment: CDR1 SGHKS and CDR2 YYEKEE (reference sequence). Unmatched junction bases numbered 9, after V lost 3 bases and J lost 4 bases. The CDR3 runs 15 residues. Sample: T cells isolated from PBMCs. The V and J genes are TRBV5-5 and TRBJ2-7, with TRBD1 matching over 8 bases. The sequence derives from a human donor in good health. The CDR3 region has the DNA TGTGCCAGCAGCTGGGGACAGGTGAAGTCTTACGAGCAGTACTTC. Translated: CASSWGQVKSYEQYF.